The present entry profiles one T cell receptor (beta chain) with its context. This sample stems from a study of blood T cell repertoires in COVID-19. Libraries were prepared by immunoSEQ multiplex PCR; TCRdb keeps only in-frame clonotypes and omits some of them. The sample lists fewer than 150,000 clones; over 75% were seen once. V dropped 2 bases and J dropped 7 bases, with 12 bases sitting between them. This CDR3 is built from 14 residues. The germline gives CDR1 MNHEY, CDR2 SVGEGT. Sequencing was carried out using peripheral blood. The chain recombines TRBV6-2 or TRBV6-3 with TRBJ1-5; D call uncertain. The sequence was obtained from a woman aged 55-70 years with acute or convalescent COVID-19. The CDR3 coding sequence is TGTGCCAGCAGTTACGCGGGGTTTCGGCAGCCCCAGCATTTT. It is translated as CASSYAGFRQPQHF.